Many counts were recorded for the clone carrying this TCR beta chain. Its antigen remains unidentified. These data are taken from a study of prognosis after radiotherapy for stage I lung cancer. Study-wide background: Enrollment began in 2018 and ended in the first half of 2019; the enrolled patients had stage I non-small cell lung cancer. SBRT radiotherapy used 3 to 5 fractions and a biologically effective dose of at least 100 Gy.

The TCR beta CDR3 region was amplified from genomic DNA, with two rounds of multiplex PCR being used for the amplification. With primers specific to each TRBV and TRBJ gene, the first-round PCR was performed. TCRdb processed the multiplex PCR reads anew with MiXCR; each CDR3 protein has one entry. The sample lists roughly 23,000 distinct CDR3 sequences, about 37% occurring once. Study findings and constraints: It is unknown whether the expanded TCR clones recognize the tumor. Samples before stereotactic body radiation therapy had more unique TCR clones (median about 10,000 versus 6,900).

The source was PBMCs, collected before or after stereotactic body radiation therapy (not recorded which). This receptor was obtained from a donor aged 50 or older with non-small cell lung cancer.

The CDR3 DNA sequence: TGTGCCTGGACAGACATCGCCTCCTACGAGCAGTACTTC. Residues: CAWTDIASYEQYF. The chain has TRBV30 and TRBJ2-7, with D hard to call. Germline-derived CDR1 and CDR2 are GTSNPN and SVGIG (reference sequence). This CDR3 has 13 amino acids. Trimming left V 4 bases short and J 0 bases short, with 10 bases between.